The source of this T cell receptor beta chain is a study of T cell clones after liver transplantation (dated 2019 in TCRdb). About the study as a whole: Samples were obtained from ITN030ST, a randomized trial in which withdrawal of immunosuppression was attempted within 2 years of liver transplantation. Donor-reactive T cell clones were identified by TCRbeta sequencing after a pre-transplant mixed lymphocyte reaction and then tracked in post-transplant blood. As an antigen-independent comparator for the donor-reactive sequences, third party-reactive TCRbeta sequences from pre-transplant MLRs were identified as well. Of the eight recipients, a few were HCV-positive, while the remaining recipients had been transplanted for non-autoimmune, non-viral indications. The subjects received no induction therapy and were kept on standard immunosuppression until randomization at 12-24 months post-transplant. Tolerance was defined as complete immunosuppression withdrawal for at least one year with no rise in liver enzymes beyond twice the upper limit of normal. Blood samples were collected pre-transplant, pre-randomization before withdrawal, and post-randomization after either full withdrawal or failed withdrawal. The studied cohort comprised 8 liver transplant recipients, 3 classified as tolerant and 5 as non-tolerant.

What the work shows at the level of the full study, not this receptor alone: When repertoire turnover was taken into account, detection of donor-reactive sequences was significantly reduced in 7 of 8 subjects for CD4 and in 8 of 8 subjects for CD8. Low numbers of available donor cells limited the measurable donor-reactive repertoire in two subjects. Since no allograft tissue specimens were available, donor-reactive T cells may have migrated into the graft instead of being deleted. In most of the 8 subjects, circulating donor-reactive CD4 TCRbeta sequences decreased significantly after transplant, regardless of tolerance or HCV status. Because of small, heterogeneous patient numbers and non-standardized post-transplant time points, the conclusions were only preliminary. The decline in donor-reactive sequences exceeded the decline in third party-reactive sequences, suggesting partial antigen-specific deletion that was unrelated to withdrawal success.

High-throughput TCRbeta CDR3 sequencing of frozen genomic DNA was performed by immunoSEQ, including PCR amplification, mapping, bias correction and internal controls. As for the original processing: Productive rearrangements were retained, and unique TCRbeta sequences were defined by the CDR3 nucleotide sequence together with the V and J gene. For classification of a sequence as donor-reactive, at least 5-fold expansion in CFSE-low cells relative to unstimulated pre-transplant cells and a frequency of at least 0.01% were required. Minimum frequency thresholds were set for each subject based on the unstimulated sample with the lowest template count, ensuring at least 90% detection power. Jensen-Shannon divergence between the top 1000 TCRbeta sequences post-transplant and pre-transplant was used to measure repertoire turnover. Two-sided Fisher's exact tests were used to test for changes in the detection of donor-reactive sequences. TCRdb's version of the immuneACCESS table is confined to in-frame rearrangements and falls short of the full clone set. An unresolved V gene accounts for under half of the shortfall where checked; the remainder is of unknown origin. The V and J calls and clone size come from that table; D and trimming were worked out from the DNA. In all, the sample holds about 20,000 clones, and 65% to 85% of those were seen once. Together, the top ten hold 35% to 45% of the sample.

Unstimulated PBMCs, after thawing, were stained for CD3, CD4 and CD8 and then FACS-sorted into CD3+CD4+ and CD3+CD8+ populations. All 8 studied subjects were randomized to immunosuppression withdrawal. The Qiagen DNeasy Blood and Tissue Kit was used to isolate genomic DNA. As for this clone: No cognate antigen has been identified for it. Per-base quality was not reported, and no clone a single base away is much larger than it.

Taken from the germline V gene, the CDR1 and CDR2 loops are MGHRA and YSYEKL. From the cysteine up to the phenylalanine, the CDR3 has a length of 16 residues. Left in the record is the CDR3 DNA by itself, 48 bases read in frame from the first base. The germline ends are 12 bases apart after V is trimmed by 0 bases and J by 0 bases. This clonotype was sampled from a human patient who received a liver transplant. Because of the transplant, the T cells may be the graft donor's rather than the patient's own. The specimen comprised CD8+ T cells from blood, sampled approximately 54 months after liver transplant. Recombination joined TRBV4-1 with TRBJ2-7, and perhaps TRBD1 as D gene, on 6 matching bases. The nucleotide sequence is TGCGCCAGCAGCCAAGAGGGGGCTTCAAGCTCCTACGAGCAGTACTTC. Its translation is CASSQEGASSSYEQYF.